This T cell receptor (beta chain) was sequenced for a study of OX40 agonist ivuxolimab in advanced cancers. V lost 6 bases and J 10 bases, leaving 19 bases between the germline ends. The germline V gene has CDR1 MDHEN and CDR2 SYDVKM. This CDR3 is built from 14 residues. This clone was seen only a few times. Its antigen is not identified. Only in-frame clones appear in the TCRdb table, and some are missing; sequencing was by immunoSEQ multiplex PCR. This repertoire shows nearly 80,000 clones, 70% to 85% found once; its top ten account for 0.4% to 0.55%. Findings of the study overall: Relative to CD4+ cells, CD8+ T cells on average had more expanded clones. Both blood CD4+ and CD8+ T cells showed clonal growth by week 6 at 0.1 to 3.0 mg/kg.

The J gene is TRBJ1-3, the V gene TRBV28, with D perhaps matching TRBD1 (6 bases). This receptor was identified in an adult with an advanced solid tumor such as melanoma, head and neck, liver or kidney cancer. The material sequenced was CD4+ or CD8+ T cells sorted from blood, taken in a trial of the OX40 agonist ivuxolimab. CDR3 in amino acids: CASSLQGGHRTIYF. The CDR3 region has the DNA TGTGCCAGCAGCCTACAGGGAGGGCATCGGACCATATATTTT.